Included here is one T cell receptor (beta chain) sequence, with context. Its antigen is unknown. V lost 5 bases to trimming and J lost 2 bases, with 10 bases between them. Germline CDR1 is SGHRS and CDR2 is YFSETQ. The CDR3 is made up of 13 amino acids. The sample comes from a study of T cell responses to AZD1222 COVID-19 vaccine. Study conclusions and caveats: Regions 160-218 and 743-854 held dominance among vaccine-associated CD4 TCRs, which spanned spike. Most donors were white British, females outnumbered males, and clonal diversity was possibly underestimated.

Profiling relied on immunoSEQ multiplex PCR, and the TCRdb table lists in-frame clones only, not all of them. The profile shows 95,000 to 110,000 clones, more than 75% of them singletons. The origin of this receptor is an adult in good health. Material: peripheral blood, obtained on day 0 of AZD1222 vaccination. V and J are TRBV5-1 and TRBJ1-2; D possibly corresponds to TRBD1 (5 bases). The CDR3 DNA follows: TGCGCCAGCAGAGGCAGGGAGAACTATGGCTACACCTTC. Residues: CASRGRENYGYTF.